The 16 T cell receptor beta chains below all came from one sample that was sequenced in a study of T cell responses to AZD1222 COVID-19 vaccine. Sequencing used immunoSEQ multiplex PCR; TCRdb keeps in-frame clones, though not all of them. The sample lists roughly 120,000 clones; approximately 85% were seen once. The specimen comprised peripheral blood, sampled 28 days after the second AZD1222 dose. These receptor sequences come from an adult who received the AZD1222 COVID-19 vaccine.

This chain connects TRBV6-5 to TRBJ1-2; D remains ambiguous. V shed 0 bases and J shed 8 bases, with 10 bases lying between them. The CDR3 length is 13 residues. Germline lookup yields CDR1 MNHEY and CDR2 SVGAGI. In DNA form, the CDR3 reads TGTGCCAGCAGTTACTCGGGAGAAGGGGGCTACACCTTC. It codes for CASSYSGEGGYTF.

The chain links TRBV4-1 to TRBJ2-3; 7 nucleotides line up with TRBD1. Looked up from germline, CDR1 is MGHRA and CDR2 is YSYEKL. V lost 8 bases and J lost 5; bases outside the gene matches: 1. The CDR3 runs 11 residues. The CDR3 nucleotides are TGCGCCAGCGGGACAGTAGATACGCAGTATTTT. Translated, it gives CASGTVDTQYF.

The chain combines TRBV6-5 with TRBJ1-1; D is uncertain. V lost 6 bases and J 6 bases, leaving 8 bases between the germline ends. The CDR3 contains 11 residues. In germline, CDR1 is MNHEY, CDR2 SVGAGI. Here the CDR3 reads CASRLKSEAFF. In nucleotides, the CDR3 is TGTGCCAGCAGACTAAAGTCTGAAGCTTTCTTT.

This clone was picked up a small number of times. The chain has TRBV19 and TRBJ2-5; TRBD1 matches 10 bases. The length of the CDR3 is 13 residues. Germline CDR1 LNHDA, CDR2 SQIVND (reference sequence). The ends lost 6 bases at V and 4 bases at J; junction bases unmatched: 2. CDR3 nucleotide sequence: TGTGCCAGTAGCCGACAGGGGGCAGAGACCCAGTACTTC. Its translation: CASSRQGAETQYF. The variable domain in full, with the rest retrieved from reference TRBV19 and TRBJ2-5, is DGGITQSPKYLFRKEGQNVTLSCEQNLNHDAMYWYRQDPGQGLRLIYYSQIVNDFQKGDIAEGYSVSREKKESFPLTVTSAQKNPTAFYLCASSRQGAETQYFGPGTRLLVL.

The rearrangement joins TRBV28 to TRBJ1-5; D not certain. The CDR3 contains 11 residues. V dropped 4 bases and J dropped 11 bases, with 9 bases sitting between them. The germline CDR1 and CDR2 sequences are MDHEN and SYDVKM. The CDR3 loop reads CASSWPGAQHF. The CDR3 DNA sequence: TGTGCCAGCAGTTGGCCCGGTGCCCAGCATTTT.

The genes are TRBV29-1 and TRBJ2-2; tentative D call: TRBD1 (6 bases). Trimming left V 1 base short and J 7 bases short, with 25 bases between. The CDR3 loop spans 18 amino acids. Germline V gives CDR1 SQVTM, CDR2 ANQGSEA. CDR3 protein: CSVEAMAGPDRSRGELFF. The CDR3 DNA follows: TGCAGCGTTGAAGCCATGGCTGGGCCCGACAGGTCCCGCGGGGAGCTGTTTTTT.

The gene calls are TRBV28 and TRBJ1-4, with no clear D. The CDR3 sequence is 13 residues long. Per germline, CDR1 MDHEN and CDR2 SYDVKM. Trimming removed 7 bases from V and 8 bases from J, with 14 bases in between. For the CDR3, the DNA is TGTGCCAGCAAGGTGGGATCGGACGAAAAACTGTTTTTT. The encoded protein is CASKVGSDEKLFF.

The chain recombines TRBV7-9 with TRBJ1-1; 7 bases fit TRBD1. CDR1 is SEHNR and CDR2 is FQNEAQ in the germline V gene (reference sequence). The CDR3 is 15 residues long. V was pared by 4 bases and J by 2 bases, with 7 bases of the junction left unmatched. The chain's CDR3 is CASSSPGQRNTEAFF. CDR3 in DNA: TGTGCCAGCAGCTCGCCGGGACAGCGCAACACTGAAGCTTTCTTT.

The chain recombines TRBV7-2 with TRBJ2-5; no clear D. There are 12 residues in the CDR3. With 5 bases removed from V and 9 bases from J, the gap between germline ends came to 13 bases. The germline V gene has CDR1 SGHTA and CDR2 FQGNSA. The CDR3 region is CASSRTGRAQYF. In nucleotides, the CDR3 is TGTGCCAGCAGCCGTACTGGCCGGGCCCAGTACTTC.

This rearrangement joins TRBV6-5 to TRBJ2-4, with no clear D. The V end lost 8 bases, the J end lost 8 bases, and 16 bases lay between the germline ends. Germline CDR1 MNHEY, CDR2 SVGAGI. The length of the CDR3 is 13 residues. As DNA, the CDR3 is TGTGCCAGCTTTGACGGGTTGGCGGACATTCAGTACTTC. Translation gives CASFDGLADIQYF.

The chain is built from TRBV6-5 and TRBJ1-1; TRBD1 matches at 10 bases. Germline lookup yields CDR1 MNHEY and CDR2 SVGAGI. The junction had 7 bases not matched to a gene; V was cut back by 8 bases and J by 4 bases. The CDR3 extends over 14 amino acids. The CDR3 sequence: CASLRQGASTEAFF. The CDR3 DNA follows: TGTGCCAGCCTCCGACAGGGGGCGAGCACTGAAGCTTTCTTT.

The genes are TRBV15 and TRBJ2-7; maybe TRBD1 (6 bases). Trimming took off 2 bases at V and 6 bases at J, with 14 bases between the two ends. The germline CDR1 and CDR2 sequences are LNHNV and YYDKDF (reference sequence). This CDR3 region has 14 residues. The CDR3 DNA sequence: TGTGCCACCAGCAGAAATCCTACAGGGTCCGAGCAGTACTTC. Encoded protein: CATSRNPTGSEQYF.

The chain links TRBV7-3 to TRBJ2-1, with 7 positions matching TRBD1. V gave up 5 bases and J gave up 2 bases; unmatched junction bases: 3. The CDR3 is made up of 14 amino acids. CDR1 is SGHTA and CDR2 is FQGTGA in the germline V gene. CDR3 loop: CASSLTGTYNEQFF. CDR3 bases: TGTGCCAGCAGCCTGACAGGGACCTACAATGAGCAGTTCTTC.

This clone was seen a single time. The rearrangement uses TRBV19 and TRBJ1-5, with D possibly TRBD1 on 6 matching bases. The germline V and J ends were trimmed by 5 bases and 0 bases, with 20 bases remaining between them. The CDR3 sequence is 18 residues long. In germline, CDR1 is LNHDA, CDR2 SQIVND (reference sequence). The CDR3 here is CASSASGGAIGSNQPQHF. Written as DNA, the CDR3 is TGTGCCAGTAGTGCCTCCGGGGGCGCCATAGGTAGCAATCAGCCCCAGCATTTT.

J is TRBJ2-1 and V is TRBV27; D ambiguous. The CDR3 runs 15 residues. Trimming pared 7 bases from V and 10 bases from J, leaving 23 bases between. From germline, CDR1 is MNHEY and CDR2 SMNVEV (reference sequence). CDR3 DNA sequence: TGTGCCAGCACCCCCCGGGCCTCCAAAACCGGGGAGCAGTTCTTC. Amino acid sequence: CASTPRASKTGEQFF.

In its sample, this clone was seen a few times. The rearrangement joins TRBV5-4 to TRBJ1-1, with TRBD1 as a possible D gene (5 bases). The length of the CDR3 is 16 residues. Germline lookup yields CDR1 SGHNT and CDR2 YYREEE (reference sequence). Trimming removed 0 bases at V and 2 bases at J, with 14 bases between. The CDR3 loop is CASSLAAGNRNTEAFF. The CDR3 DNA is TGTGCCAGCAGCTTGGCCGCAGGGAACAGAAACACTGAAGCTTTCTTT.